These 16 T cell receptor beta chains came from one sample sequenced in a study of cytomegalovirus exposure and HLA in healthy donors. PCR employed 60 Vbeta and 13 Jbeta primers. Assay: immunoSEQ multiplex PCR; the TCRdb copy retains only in-frame clones and omits some. The data contain 200,000 to 250,000 clones, about 85% of them singletons. Sample: PBMCs. These receptors all come from a human donor in good health.

The rearrangement links TRBV29-1 to TRBJ2-5; possibly TRBD1 for D (6 bases). Germline lookup yields CDR1 SQVTM and CDR2 ANQGSEA. The CDR3 covers 14 residues. V gave up 7 bases and J gave up 0 bases, with 15 bases separating them. The CDR3 nucleotides read TGCAGCGCAGGACGTACAGGGAACCAAGAGACCCAGTACTTC. It specifies CSAGRTGNQETQYF.

The chain uses TRBV6-5 and TRBJ2-3, with unresolved D. Germline V lookup: CDR1 MNHEY, CDR2 SVGAGI. V shed 11 bases and J shed 2 bases, with 17 bases lying between them. There are 14 residues in the CDR3. This CDR3 is CARTAVAFTDTQYF. In nucleotides, the CDR3 is TGTGCCCGAACCGCTGTGGCCTTCACAGATACGCAGTATTTT.

This chain joins TRBV11-3 and TRBJ2-2, with TRBD2 matching over 11 bases. The CDR3 is made up of 16 amino acids. Germline CDR1 reads SGHNT; CDR2 reads YENEEA. V shed 5 bases, J shed 7 bases, and the junction held 9 bases outside the gene matches. CDR3 sequence: CASSLNSGRANGELFF. The CDR3, as DNA: TGTGCCAGCAGCCTCAATAGCGGGAGGGCCAACGGGGAGCTGTTTTTT.

The chain is built from TRBV2 and TRBJ2-1, with D tentatively TRBD1 (6 bases). This CDR3 contains 13 residues. Germline CDR1 reads SNHLY; CDR2 reads FYNNEI. Trimming pared 7 bases from V and 3 bases from J, leaving 10 bases between. CDR3 loop: CASMVRGYNEQFF. CDR3 in DNA: TGTGCCAGCATGGTCAGGGGCTACAATGAGCAGTTCTTC.

This clone came up a few times. This chain links TRBV27 with TRBJ1-5, with 12 positions matching TRBD1. CDR3 length: 17 amino acids. Germline CDR1 is MNHEY and CDR2 is SMNVEV (reference sequence). The V and J ends lost 6 bases and 1 base, in that order; junction bases with no gene match: 7. The CDR3 DNA reads TGTGCCAGCAGGGGACAGGGGGCCTCCAAAAGCAATCAGCCCCAGCATTTT. This encodes CASRGQGASKSNQPQHF.

This clone occurred a few times. The V and J genes are TRBV30 and TRBJ1-2; D is unresolved. The V gene lost 2 bases and the J gene lost 4 bases, with 11 bases spanning the gap. The length of the CDR3 is 13 residues. Germline CDR1 GTSNPN, CDR2 SVGIG (reference sequence). As DNA, the CDR3 is TGTGCCTGGAGTCTACGATTGGTCTATGGCTACACCTTC. Its translation: CAWSLRLVYGYTF. The full variable domain, completed using reference TRBV30 and TRBJ1-2, is SQTIHQWPATLVQPVGSPLSLECTVEGTSNPNLYWYRQAAGRGLQLLFYSVGIGQISSEVPQNLSASRPQDRQFILSSKKLLLSDSGFYLCAWSLRLVYGYTFGSGTRLTVV.

In this sample, this clone turned up a few times. J is TRBJ1-1 and V is TRBV6-1, with D possibly TRBD1 on 5 matching bases. Germline CDR1 MNHNS, CDR2 SASEGT. This CDR3 has 13 amino acids. Between the trimmed V and J ends, which lost 5 bases and 1 base, there was a span of 8 bases. DNA of the CDR3: TGTGCCAGCAGTCTAGGGGCGAACACTGAAGCTTTCTTT. Protein sequence: CASSLGANTEAFF.

J is TRBJ2-3 and V is TRBV11-3; D is perhaps TRBD2 (6 bases). CDR1 SGHNT and CDR2 YENEEA come from the germline V gene. The CDR3 is made up of 14 amino acids. The ends were cut back, 5 bases at V and 2 bases at J, with 11 bases in the middle. The CDR3 DNA follows: TGTGCCAGCAGCCCTGGACTAAACACAGATACGCAGTATTTT. Amino acids: CASSPGLNTDTQYF. The complete variable domain, with remaining parts taken from reference TRBV11-3 and TRBJ2-3, reads EAGVVQSPRYKIIEKKQPVAFWCNPISGHNTLYWYLQNLGQGPELLIRYENEEAVDDSQLPKDRFSAERLKGVDSTLKIQPAELGDSAVYLCASSPGLNTDTQYFGPGTRLTVL.

This rearrangement joins TRBV10-3 to TRBJ1-1, with a weak D call TRBD1 (5 bases). V gave up 8 bases and J gave up 0 bases, with 13 bases separating them. The CDR3 is 14 residues long. Germline V gene lookup returns CDR1 ENHRY and CDR2 SYGVKD. CDR3 region: CAISGREMNTEAFF. CDR3 sequence (DNA): TGTGCCATCTCAGGGCGGGAAATGAACACTGAAGCTTTCTTT.

The CDR3 is CASSPGEPMSSEKLFF. CDR3 DNA sequence: TGTGCCAGCAGCCCCGGGGAGCCCATGTCATCTGAAAAACTGTTTTTT. The gene calls are TRBV7-9 and TRBJ1-4; no clear D. The CDR3 totals 16 residues. The germline gives CDR1 SEHNR, CDR2 FQNEAQ (reference sequence). V lost 5 bases and J lost 7, with 20 bases in between.

This rearrangement joins TRBV6-5 to TRBJ2-3; D is ambiguous. Germline-derived CDR1 and CDR2 are MNHEY and SVGAGI. The CDR3 contains 15 residues. The germline V and J ends were trimmed by 0 bases and 4 bases, with 11 bases remaining between them. The CDR3 reads CASSYSIYRADTQYF. The CDR3 DNA follows: TGTGCCAGCAGTTACTCGATATATCGGGCAGATACGCAGTATTTT.

J is TRBJ2-3 and V is TRBV10-3; D is uncertain. This CDR3 contains 14 residues. Trimming cost V 6 bases and J 0 bases, with 10 bases left between them. Germline V gives CDR1 ENHRY, CDR2 SYGVKD. CDR3: CAIRMSTSTDTQYF. CDR3 DNA: TGTGCCATCAGAATGAGCACTAGCACAGATACGCAGTATTTT.

This clone was seen only once. V is TRBV4-2 and J is TRBJ2-3; TRBD2 aligns across 14 bases. V gave up 4 bases and J gave up 0 bases; unmatched junction bases: 6. Germline lookup yields CDR1 LGHNA and CDR2 YNFKEQ. This CDR3 has 18 residues. The CDR3 coding sequence is TGTGCCAGCAGCCCCCGACTAGCGGGAGGGCCTAGCACAGATACGCAGTATTTT. It yields the protein CASSPRLAGGPSTDTQYF.

There are a few counts of this clone. Germline and junction disagree at one end, which may indicate a read error. V usage is TRBV7-9 and J usage is TRBJ2-3; no definite D call. The CDR3 loop spans 11 amino acids. Germline V gives CDR1 SEHNR, CDR2 FQNEAQ (reference sequence). CDR3 DNA sequence: TGTTCCAGCAGCCGGGCAGATACGCAGTATTTT. Its translation: CSSSRADTQYF.

This chain joins TRBV5-1 and TRBJ1-2; 7 bases agree with TRBD1. The CDR3 runs to 14 residues. Unmatched junction bases numbered 8, after V lost 5 bases and J lost 4 bases. Germline V lookup: CDR1 SGHRS, CDR2 YFSETQ. The CDR3 nucleotides read TGCGCCAGCAGTCCCCCCGACAGGGCCTATGGCTACACCTTC. It yields the protein CASSPPDRAYGYTF.

This chain uses TRBV10-3 with TRBJ2-2; D uncertain. This CDR3 is built from 15 residues. CDR1 and CDR2 from the germline V gene are ENHRY and SYGVKD. V gave up 6 bases and J gave up 0 bases, with 11 bases separating them. DNA of the CDR3: TGTGCCATCAGCAAGACTGTCGCGAACACCGGGGAGCTGTTTTTT. Translating gives CAISKTVANTGELFF.